Listed here are 8 T cell receptor beta chains from one sample, sequenced in a study of cytomegalovirus exposure and HLA in healthy donors. It was with 60 Vbeta and 13 Jbeta primers that the PCR ran. Clones were sequenced by immunoSEQ multiplex PCR, and TCRdb holds only the in-frame ones, with some missing. In the table there are 170,000 or so clones, around three quarters of which are singletons. Sequenced input: PBMCs. These receptor sequences come from a woman between 50 and 59 years old in good health and CMV-seropositive.

The chain joins TRBV7-2 to TRBJ2-1; 12 bases map to TRBD1. Germline CDR1 is SGHTA and CDR2 is FQGNSA. The CDR3 length is 15 residues. V gave up 5 bases and J gave up 5 bases; unmatched junction bases: 4. DNA for the CDR3: TGTGCCAGCAGCCCGGGACAGGGGGCGAACAATGAGCAGTTCTTC. Its translation is CASSPGQGANNEQFF.

This CDR3 reads CASSLSGGVREQYF. The CDR3 region has the DNA TGTGCCAGCAGCTTAAGCGGCGGAGTCCGCGAGCAGTACTTC. This chain uses TRBV11-1 with TRBJ2-5, with D possibly matching TRBD2 (5 bases). Matching the DNA end better, TRBJ2-7 makes the J call doubtful. Per the germline V gene, CDR1 is SGHAT and CDR2 is FQDESV (reference sequence). The CDR3 is 14 amino acids.

V and J are TRBV28 and TRBJ1-2; 7 positions match TRBD1. The length of the CDR3 is 14 residues. Germline V gene sequence: CDR1 MDHEN, CDR2 SYDVKM. The V segment lost 1 base and the J segment 3 bases; nucleotides outside the gene matches: 2. The CDR3 sequence is CASSLFQGDYGYTF. The CDR3 nucleotides are TGTGCCAGCAGTTTATTTCAGGGGGACTATGGCTACACCTTC.

The chain carries TRBV11-2 and TRBJ1-2; D unresolved. The CDR3 covers 15 residues. Per the germline V gene, CDR1 is SGHAT and CDR2 is FQNNGV. The V gene lost 1 base and the J gene lost 0 bases, with 9 bases spanning the gap. CDR3 in amino acids: CASSLAVNPNYGYTF. CDR3 DNA: TGTGCCAGCAGCTTAGCGGTCAACCCTAACTATGGCTACACCTTC.

The genes are TRBV6-5 and TRBJ2-7; TRBD2 is a possible D gene (5 bases). The CDR3 contains 12 residues. The V gene's germline CDR1 is MNHEY and CDR2 SVGAGI. V was cut by 2 bases and J by 6 bases, with 8 bases left in between. The CDR3 sequence: CASSYPGSEQYF. DNA for the CDR3: TGTGCCAGCAGTTACCCGGGGAGCGAGCAGTACTTC.

The chain is built from TRBV19 and TRBJ1-4; D perhaps matches TRBD1 (6 bases). Trimming took 6 bases from V and 8 from J, leaving 22 bases between them. The V gene's germline CDR1 is LNHDA and CDR2 SQIVND (reference sequence). The CDR3 consists of 16 residues. The CDR3 here is CASRTGETAGGEKLFF. The CDR3 nucleotides read TGTGCCAGTAGGACCGGAGAGACAGCGGGGGGCGAAAAACTGTTTTTT.

Only one count was recorded for this clone. The rearrangement joins TRBV28 to TRBJ1-2; D might be TRBD1 (5 bases). V was pared by 7 bases and J by 4 bases, with 13 bases between. The CDR3 is 13 residues long. Germline loops: CDR1 MDHEN, CDR2 SYDVKM. CDR3 loop: CASTPGGFYGYTF. As DNA, the CDR3 is TGTGCCAGCACCCCGGGGGGGTTCTATGGCTACACCTTC.

V gene TRBV28 combines with J gene TRBJ2-7, with TRBD1 matching over 10 bases. Per the germline V gene, CDR1 is MDHEN and CDR2 is SYDVKM. CDR3 length: 16 amino acids. V shed 6 bases and J 4 bases; nucleotides not matched to a gene: 12. CDR3 region: CASRTIGQGVPYEQYF. The DNA for the CDR3 is TGTGCCAGCAGGACCATTGGACAGGGGGTCCCTTACGAGCAGTACTTC.